This is a list of T cell receptor beta chains from one sample in a study of identifying expanded T cells in peripheral blood. Assay: immunoSEQ multiplex PCR; the TCRdb copy retains only in-frame clones and omits some. This table has around 100,000 clones, over 70% appearing once. Sequenced input: blood. Receptors originate from a person aged 18 to 70 in good health. The CDR3 runs from the conserved cysteine through the conserved F or W. A D gene is named only where the DNA matches it firmly. Where a row states a size, it is once, few, many or the class of an expanded clone; other rows omit it.

V gene,J gene,D gene,clone size,CDR3 protein,CDR3 DNA
TRBV5-5,TRBJ2-5,NA,NA,CASSTRGYMGETQYF,TGTGCCAGCAGCACACGAGGGTACATGGGGGAGACCCAGTACTTC
TRBV5-1,TRBJ1-2,NA,NA,CASSLLRAPDGGYTF,TGCGCCAGCAGCTTGTTGAGGGCCCCGGACGGTGGCTACACCTTC
TRBV7-9,TRBJ2-7,TRBD1,NA,CASTLLGQGDEQYF,TGTGCCAGCACCTTGCTGGGACAGGGTGACGAGCAGTACTTC
TRBV6-1,TRBJ2-1,TRBD2,NA,CASTASGSDEQFF,TGTGCCAGCACGGCTAGCGGGAGCGATGAGCAGTTCTTC
TRBV15,TRBJ2-7,NA,NA,CATSSGRGTYEQYF,TGTGCCACCAGCAGCGGTCGGGGTACCTACGAGCAGTACTTC
TRBV4-3,TRBJ2-7,NA,NA,CASSQGSPTGLTSYEQYF,TGCGCCAGCAGCCAAGGTTCGCCGACCGGCTTGACCTCCTACGAGCAGTACTTC
TRBV30,TRBJ2-5,NA,NA,CAWSVLGETQYF,TGTGCCTGGAGTGTACTAGGAGAGACCCAGTACTTC
TRBV7-2,TRBJ1-2,NA,NA,CASSLVSTGGYGYTF,TGTGCCAGCAGCTTAGTATCTACAGGAGGGTACGGCTACACCTTC
TRBV6-5,TRBJ2-7,NA,NA,CASSYQRQGHEQYF,TGTGCCAGCAGTTACCAGCGGCAAGGGCACGAGCAGTACTTC
TRBV6-1,TRBJ1-2,NA,NA,CASSENFYGYTF,TGTGCCAGCAGTGAAAATTTCTATGGCTACACCTTC
TRBV23-1,TRBJ1-1,NA,few,CASSVGLRNSPTEAFF,TGCGCCAGCAGTGTTGGATTGAGGAACAGTCCCACTGAAGCTTTCTTT
TRBV4-3,TRBJ1-4,NA,NA,CASSQANKLREKLFF,TGCGCCAGCAGCCAAGCCAACAAATTGAGGGAAAAACTGTTTTTT
TRBV2,TRBJ1-3,NA,NA,CASSGYQGVTRNTIYF,TGTGCCAGCAGTGGGTATCAGGGAGTAACCAGAAACACCATATATTTT
TRBV7-9,TRBJ2-3,TRBD2,NA,CASSLTLAGGSTDTQYF,TGTGCCAGCAGCCTTACTCTAGCGGGGGGCAGCACAGATACGCAGTATTTT
TRBV19,TRBJ1-2,TRBD1,NA,CASRTGGTGGYYGYTF,TGTGCCAGTCGCACAGGAGGGACAGGGGGCTACTATGGCTACACCTTC
TRBV10-3,TRBJ2-1,TRBD1,NA,CAIKGTGDYNEQFF,TGTGCCATCAAAGGGACAGGGGACTACAATGAGCAGTTCTTC
TRBV9,TRBJ2-3,NA,NA,CASSTDPKDTQYF,TGTGCCAGCAGCACCGACCCCAAAGATACGCAGTATTTT
TRBV19,TRBJ1-4,NA,NA,CASSPPDVNEKLFF,TGTGCCAGTAGTCCCCCGGATGTAAATGAAAAACTGTTTTTT
TRBV7-6,TRBJ1-4,NA,NA,CASSLVAGEKLFF,TGTGCCAGCAGCTTAGTTGCAGGCGAAAAACTGTTTTTT
TRBV28,TRBJ2-2,NA,NA,CASSLRQYTGELFF,TGTGCCAGCAGTTTACGGCAGTACACCGGGGAGCTGTTTTTT
TRBV7-2,TRBJ2-3,NA,NA,CASSITDTQYF,TGTGCCAGCAGCATCACAGATACGCAGTATTTT
TRBV9,TRBJ1-2,NA,NA,CASNRDKDGYTF,TGTGCCAGCAACCGGGACAAAGATGGCTACACCTTC
TRBV29-1,TRBJ2-5,NA,NA,CSVDPHAVRSETQYF,TGCAGCGTTGACCCACACGCAGTGCGGTCGGAGACCCAGTACTTC
TRBV6-6,TRBJ2-6,TRBD1,NA,CASRLGQGEANVLTF,TGTGCCAGCAGACTTGGACAGGGGGAGGCCAACGTCCTGACTTTC
TRBV27,TRBJ2-7,TRBD1,NA,CASSPDRGVFREQYF,TGTGCCAGCAGTCCGGACAGGGGGGTTTTTCGCGAGCAGTACTTC
TRBV25-1,TRBJ1-2,NA,NA,CASSFRGGNYGYTF,TGTGCCAGCAGTTTTAGGGGGGGCAACTATGGCTACACCTTC